This TCR beta chain was recorded in a study of blood T cell repertoires in COVID-19. At the level of the study: Samples taken during acute and convalescent COVID-19 were collected in the United States, Italy and Spain. T cells, B-cell-depleted T cells, or PBMCs provided the cDNA or gDNA that served as material.

As processed by the authors: Nucleated cell number was recorded as an estimate derived from reference gene primer amplification. Here immunoSEQ multiplex PCR was the method, and the copy in TCRdb shows in-frame clones only, minus some. The V and J calls and clone size were taken over from that table, and D and trimming were inferred from the DNA. This table has roughly 81,000 clones, around nine tenths appearing once. After removal of 8 bases from V and 0 bases from J, the junction contained 13 bases not matched to a gene. The CDR3 loop spans 16 amino acids. Germline V CDR1 and CDR2: MDHEN, SYDVKM. The rearrangement links TRBV28 to TRBJ2-7, with 7 bases fitting TRBD1. The clonotype was recovered from a man aged 25-45 years with acute or convalescent COVID-19. Sequencing was performed on peripheral blood. The CDR3 DNA is TGTGCCAGCTCCGGGGATTGGGACAGCCTCTCCTACGAGCAGTACTTC. Its translation is CASSGDWDSLSYEQYF.